Below are 10 T cell receptor beta chains sequenced from a single sample in a study of shared clonotypes between healthy human individuals. Here immunoSEQ multiplex PCR was the method, and the copy in TCRdb shows in-frame clones only, minus some. This sample yields about 800,000 clones, of which 96% are seen a single time; over 0.2% belongs to the top ten. It was CD45RO-negative cells, positively selected for CCR7, that made up naive CD8 cells, with terminally differentiated effector memory CD45RA+ cells excluded. Sequencing used naive CD8+ T cells sorted from blood. Receptors originate from a man aged 25 to 40 in good health.

This chain connects TRBV6-6 to TRBJ2-7; D may match TRBD1 or TRBD2 (5 bases each). Between the trimmed V and J ends, which lost 10 bases and 2 bases, there was a span of 18 bases. The V gene's germline CDR1 is MNHNY and CDR2 SVGAGI (reference sequence). The length of the CDR3 is 14 residues. As DNA, the CDR3 is TGTGCCACCACGGGTATAGGGGACCCCTACGAGCAGTACTTC. It is translated as CATTGIGDPYEQYF.

This sequence joins TRBV19 and TRBJ1-2; TRBD1 matches at 8 bases. After removal of 7 bases from V and 6 bases from J, the junction contained 13 bases not matched to a gene. This CDR3 contains 15 residues. Germline V lookup: CDR1 LNHDA, CDR2 SQIVND (reference sequence). CDR3 in amino acids: CASKPADRAYDGYTF. The CDR3 DNA reads as TGTGCCAGTAAGCCAGCGGACAGGGCGTACGATGGCTACACCTTC.

The table lists this clone with a count of one. J is TRBJ2-3 and V is TRBV28, with D tentatively TRBD1 (5 bases). The CDR3 consists of 18 residues. The germline V and J ends were trimmed by 0 bases and 0 bases, with 16 bases remaining between them. Germline V gene lookup returns CDR1 MDHEN and CDR2 SYDVKM. The CDR3 is CASSLWFQGPSSTDTQYF. The CDR3 DNA follows: TGTGCCAGCAGTTTATGGTTCCAGGGCCCCTCTAGCACAGATACGCAGTATTTT.

The V gene is TRBV7-9, the J gene TRBJ2-3; 9 bases line up with TRBD1. J was trimmed by 3 bases and V by 5 bases; bases with no gene match: 12. CDR1 is SEHNR and CDR2 is FQNEAQ in the germline V gene (reference sequence). The CDR3 consists of 17 residues. The CDR3 DNA reads as TGTGCCAGCAGCCCGGCTTCGACCGGGACAGGGACAGATACGCAGTATTTT. Amino acid sequence: CASSPASTGTGTDTQYF. Full variable domain (rest looked up from reference TRBV7-9 and TRBJ2-3): DTGVSQNPRHKITKRGQNVTFRCDPISEHNRLYWYRQTLGQGPEFLTYFQNEAQLEKSRLLSDRFSAERPKGSFSTLEIQRTEQGDSAMYLCASSPASTGTGTDTQYFGPGTRLTVL.

The chain links TRBV6-5 to TRBJ1-1; D remains unclear. The CDR3 spans 16 residues. Trimming pared 4 bases from V and 0 bases from J, leaving 15 bases between. Looked up from germline, CDR1 is MNHEY and CDR2 is SVGAGI. The CDR3 coding sequence is TGTGCCAGCAGTTTTTGGGTCCCTACAGTGAACACTGAAGCTTTCTTT. It encodes CASSFWVPTVNTEAFF.

The V gene is TRBV6-6, the J gene TRBJ1-4; no clear D. Trimming cost V 8 bases and J 8 bases, with 15 bases left between them. CDR1 and CDR2 from the germline V gene are MNHNY and SVGAGI (reference sequence). The CDR3 consists of 13 residues. The CDR3 loop is CASRDQDHEKLFF. CDR3 coding DNA: TGTGCCAGCCGTGACCAGGATCACGAAAAACTGTTTTTT.

This chain uses TRBV5-4 with TRBJ2-7; D is undetermined. The germline V gene encodes CDR1 SGHNT and CDR2 YYREEE (reference sequence). Trimming removed 1 base at V and 6 bases at J, with 14 bases between. The CDR3 has 14 residues. CDR3 in amino acids: CASSLRISGVEQYF. The CDR3 DNA is TGTGCCAGCAGCTTGAGGATTAGTGGAGTCGAGCAGTACTTC.

The genes are TRBV7-9 and TRBJ1-4; possible D gene TRBD1, 6 bases. Germline CDR1 reads SEHNR; CDR2 reads FQNEAQ (reference sequence). The CDR3 covers 15 residues. V was shortened by 6 bases and J by 4 bases, with 15 bases between the two germline ends. CDR3: CASRNSGTNNEKLFF. Here the CDR3 DNA reads TGTGCCAGCAGAAACTCCGGGACAAATAATGAAAAACTGTTTTTT.

The CDR3 nucleotides are TGTGCCAGCAGCAAAAGACTAGAAGTCGGGTATGAGCAGTTCTTC. Translated: CASSKRLEVGYEQFF. The rearrangement uses TRBV7-6 and TRBJ2-1; D might be TRBD2 (6 bases). Trimming cost V 5 bases and J 8 bases, with 19 bases left between them. The CDR3 loop spans 15 amino acids. Per the germline V gene, CDR1 is SGHVS and CDR2 is FNYEAQ.

CDR3 nucleotide sequence: TGTGCCAGCAGCTTAGCTGGGGGCCCCGACAATGAGCAGTTCTTC. Residues: CASSLAGGPDNEQFF. V usage is TRBV11-2 and J usage is TRBJ2-1, with D perhaps TRBD1 (6 bases). Germline V gene lookup returns CDR1 SGHAT and CDR2 FQNNGV. V lost 1 base, J lost 5 bases, and 12 bases lay in between. The CDR3 loop spans 15 amino acids.